The rows below give T cell receptor beta chains drawn from one sample of a study of CD8 T cells in ankylosing spondylitis. Via MiXCR, TCRdb re-called the 5' RACE reads, giving one row per CDR3 protein. This table has around 130,000 distinct CDR3 sequences, roughly 15% appearing once. The sample consisted of blood, either unsorted or a sorted T cell fraction (not recorded which). These receptors originate from a female donor with ankylosing spondylitis or in good health (not recorded which). Both conserved end residues are part of each CDR3. A D gene is named only where the DNA matches it firmly. Rows give clone size only sometimes, using once, few, many, or a class for an expanded clone.

.	.	TRBV6-5	TRBJ2-1	TGTGCCAGCAGCCGTAGGAGTGATGAGCAGTTCTTC	CASSRRSDEQFF
.	.	TRBV5-5	TRBJ2-1	TGTGCCAGCAGCTTGGGACACATTAACAATGAGCAGTTCTTC	CASSLGHINNEQFF
.	few	TRBV5-1	TRBJ1-6	TGCGCCAGCAGCTTGGAGGGGAACACCTATAATTCACCCCTCCACTTT	CASSLEGNTYNSPLHF
.	few	TRBV6-2/TRBV6-3	TRBJ2-7	TGTGCCAGCAGCTACGGCGAGCGTAAGGTGGAGCAGTACTTC	CASSYGERKVEQYF
.	few	TRBV6-6	TRBJ2-7	TGTGCCAGCAGTACCGACACCTTTGAGCAGTACTTC	CASSTDTFEQYF
.	few	TRBV18	TRBJ1-1	TGTGCCAGCTCACTCACGGGGGACACTGAAGCTTTCTTT	CASSLTGDTEAFF
TRBD2	many	TRBV6-1	TRBJ2-1	TGTGCCAGCAATCGCGGGAGGGCCTACAATGAGCAGTTCTTC	CASNRGRAYNEQFF
.	few	TRBV7-9	TRBJ1-6	TGTGCCAGCAGCTTACGCAATTCACCCCTCCACTTT	CASSLRNSPLHF
TRBD2	many	TRBV10-3	TRBJ2-3	TGTGCCATCAGTGAGGCTAACCCCGCGGGAGGGGCAGATACGCAGTATTTT	CAISEANPAGGADTQYF
TRBD1	few	TRBV25-1	TRBJ2-7	TGTGCCAGCAGGGACAGGGCCTACGAGCAGTACTTC	CASRDRAYEQYF
.	many	TRBV4-2	TRBJ2-1	TGTGCCAGCAGCCAAGATCGTGAGCAGTTCTTC	CASSQDREQFF
.	few	TRBV5-1	TRBJ1-4	TGCGCCAGCAGCCCCGGTGGGGGGGCGAATGAAAAACTGTTTTTT	CASSPGGGANEKLFF
.	.	TRBV12-3/TRBV12-4	TRBJ2-3	TGTGCCAGCAGGCTGCAGAATTTCGACACAGATACGCAGTATTTT	CASRLQNFDTDTQYF
.	few	TRBV5-1	TRBJ1-1	TGCGCCAGCAGCTCCGGGATATTGAACACTGAAGCTTTCTTT	CASSSGILNTEAFF
.	.	TRBV14	TRBJ2-5	TGTGCCAGCAGCCAAGGCGGAAAAGAGACCCAGTACTTC	CASSQGGKETQYF
TRBD1	many	TRBV20-1	TRBJ1-2	TGCAGTGTCAAAGTAACAGGGGTCGGCTACACCTTC	CSVKVTGVGYTF
.	few	TRBV24-1	TRBJ2-5	TGTGCCACCCGAGACGGGGAGACCCAGTACTTC	CATRDGETQYF
.	many	TRBV12-3/TRBV12-4	TRBJ1-3	TGTGCCAGCAGTTCCGGAGGCGCCTCTGGAAACACCATATATTTT	CASSSGGASGNTIYF
.	.	TRBV4-2	TRBJ2-7	TGTGCCAGCAGCCAAGTCTTTTCCTGGAAACTCCACGAGCAGTACTTC	CASSQVFSWKLHEQYF
.	many	TRBV6-1	TRBJ1-6	TGTGCCAGCACCCACCGGGGAGAATATAATTCACCCCTCCACTTT	CASTHRGEYNSPLHF
.	.	TRBV21-1	TRBJ2-7	TGTGCCAGCAGCAATTCCCCGGAGCAGTACTTC	CASSNSPEQYF
TRBD2	few	TRBV24-1	TRBJ2-1	TGTGCCACCAGTGGAACGGGGGGGGTGTATGAGCAGTTCTTC	CATSGTGGVYEQFF
.	few	TRBV7-3	TRBJ1-3	TGTGCCAGCAGCTTGGGGGACCCTGGAAACACCATATATTTT	CASSLGDPGNTIYF
TRBD2	many	TRBV9	TRBJ2-2	TGTGCCAGCAGCCCAGCGGGGACCGGGGAGCTGTTTTTT	CASSPAGTGELFF
.	few	TRBV12-3/TRBV12-4	TRBJ2-7	TGTGCCAGCAGTTTATGGGTGTCATCCCTCTCCTACGAGCAGTACTTC	CASSLWVSSLSYEQYF
.	few	TRBV11-2	TRBJ1-1	TGTGCCAGCAGCTTAGATGGGCAGCCAGTTAAAGCTTTCTTT	CASSLDGQPVKAFF
.	few	TRBV15	TRBJ2-5	TGTGCCACCAGCAGAGAGGGGGAGACCCAGTACTTC	CATSREGETQYF
.	few	TRBV6-1	TRBJ2-1	TGTGCCAGCACCCGCACTGTAGGGACAAATGAGCAGTTCTTC	CASTRTVGTNEQFF
.	few	TRBV24-1	TRBJ2-5	TGTGCCACCAGTTCGGCGGTAGAGACCCAGTACTTC	CATSSAVETQYF
.	many	TRBV14	TRBJ2-3	TGTGCCAGCAGCCAAGATCTTATTAGCACAGATACGCAGTATTTT	CASSQDLISTDTQYF
.	many	TRBV14	TRBJ1-6	TGTGCCAGCAGCCCCATTATCGATTCACCCCTCCACTTT	CASSPIIDSPLHF
.	few	TRBV7-8	TRBJ1-5	TGTGCCAGCAGCTTACACGATCTGGGCCGCAATCAGCCCCAGCATTTT	CASSLHDLGRNQPQHF
.	many	TRBV27	TRBJ2-2	TGTGCCAGCAGTTTAATAGCGACGTGGGACACCGGGGAGCTGTTTTTT	CASSLIATWDTGELFF
.	.	TRBV28	TRBJ1-2	TGTGCCAGCCGAATCGACGGCACCTATGGCTACACCTTC	CASRIDGTYGYTF
TRBD1	many	TRBV20-1	TRBJ2-1	TGCAGTGCTGCCAACCGGGACAGGGGGTTCAATGAGCAGTTCTTC	CSAANRDRGFNEQFF
TRBD1	many	TRBV5-1	TRBJ1-1	TGCGCCAGCAGCGTCTCCGGGACAGGGGTCGCTGAAGCTTTCTTT	CASSVSGTGVAEAFF
.	.	TRBV20-1	TRBJ2-1	TGCAGTGCTAGAGGGTTGGGCTACAATGAGCAGTTCTTC	CSARGLGYNEQFF
.	.	TRBV5-1	TRBJ2-6	TGCGCCAGCAGCTTGGGGCAGCTTAACTCTGGGGCCAACGTCCTGACTTTC	CASSLGQLNSGANVLTF
TRBD1	many	TRBV11-2	TRBJ2-5	TGTGCCAGCAGCTTAGTACCCGGGACAGGGAGGACCCAGTACTTC	CASSLVPGTGRTQYF
.	.	TRBV3-1	TRBJ2-5	TGTGCCAGCAGCCAAGGACCGACAGGCGTCCCCCATGAAGAGACCCATTACTTC	CASSQGPTGVPHEETHYF
TRBD1	many	TRBV12-3/TRBV12-4	TRBJ2-7	TGTGCCAGCAGGGCCCTAGACAGGGGAACCTACGAGCAGTACTTC	CASRALDRGTYEQYF
.	.	TRBV20-1	TRBJ2-3	TGCAGTGCCACTTTCGACACAGATACGCAGTATTTT	CSATFDTDTQYF
.	many	TRBV29-1	TRBJ1-5	TGCAGCGTTGTGGCGGGGGTCGGACAGCCCCAGCATTTT	CSVVAGVGQPQHF
TRBD2	.	TRBV28	TRBJ2-5	TGTGCCAGCAGTTGGACGACTAGCGGGGGGGCGAAGACCCAGTACTTC	CASSWTTSGGAKTQYF
.	many	TRBV5-1	TRBJ2-2	TGCGCCAGCAGCTTGGACCGTTCGAACACCGGGGAGCTGTTTTTT	CASSLDRSNTGELFF
.	many	TRBV20-1	TRBJ1-1	TGCAGTGCTAGAATGGACAGTACTGAAGCTTTCTTT	CSARMDSTEAFF
TRBD2	many	TRBV7-8	TRBJ2-7	TGTGCCAGCAGCTTCAGGACTAGCGGGTTCTACGAGCAGTACTTC	CASSFRTSGFYEQYF
.	many	TRBV28	TRBJ2-3	TGTGCCAGCAGTTTACTTTCTGGGCGCACAGATACGCAGTATTTT	CASSLLSGRTDTQYF
.	many	TRBV20-1	TRBJ1-1	TGCAGTGCTAGGCTTGACACTGAAGCTTTCTTT	CSARLDTEAFF
.	many	TRBV5-1	TRBJ2-3	TGCGCCAGCATCCTCGGGCGGGGCAGCACAGATACGCAGTATTTT	CASILGRGSTDTQYF
.	.	TRBV15	TRBJ2-7	TGTGCCACCAGCAGAGGCTCCTACGAGCAGTACTTC	CATSRGSYEQYF
.	few	TRBV3-1	TRBJ2-3	TGTGCCAGCAGCCAAGACATCAGGGGAACAGATACGCAGTATTTT	CASSQDIRGTDTQYF
.	.	TRBV6-1	TRBJ2-1	TGTGCCAGCAGTGATGTGGGGGGGACAGACAAACTTACTTATTACAATGAGCAGTTCTTC	CASSDVGGTDKLTYYNEQFF
.	.	TRBV7-8	TRBJ1-1	TGTGCCAGCAGCCCTAGGGGCGGGACTGAAGCTTTCTTT	CASSPRGGTEAFF